One and the same sample provided the 32 T cell receptor beta chains below, sequenced in a study of STAT5B mutations in CD4+ large granular lymphocyte leukemia. Assay used: immunoSEQ multiplex PCR; TCRdb lists only in-frame clones, some missing. This table holds approximately 25,000 clones, 74% found once. Input material: CD4+ T cells from blood buffy coats. Every receptor here comes from a human donor in good health.

A remark on this clone: At one end the junction does not follow the germline gene, possibly because of a read error. This specimen includes other DNA sequences encoding the same CDR3. The chain employs TRBV7-9 and TRBJ1-1; a weak D match, TRBD1 (6 bases). The length of the CDR3 is 14 residues. Germline V gene sequence: CDR1 SEHNR, CDR2 FQNEAQ (reference sequence). CDR3 sequence reads: CASSSIQGYTEAFF. The CDR3 DNA reads TGTGCCAGCAGCTCGATACAGGGCTACACTGAAGCCTTCTTT.

This clone has just a few counts. The chain is built from TRBV5-1 and TRBJ2-5, with D hard to call. V dropped 0 bases and J dropped 5 bases, with 8 bases sitting between them. Germline loops: CDR1 SGHRS, CDR2 YFSETQ. The CDR3 is made up of 13 amino acids. The CDR3 sequence is CASSLGLGETQYF. In DNA form, the CDR3 reads TGCGCCAGCAGCTTGGGGCTGGGGGAGACCCAGTACTTC.

The rearrangement links TRBV30 to TRBJ1-1, with 8 positions matching TRBD1. CDR1 and CDR2 from the germline V gene are GTSNPN and SVGIG (reference sequence). After removal of 4 bases from V and 11 bases from J, the junction contained 6 bases not matched to a gene. This CDR3 is built from 11 residues. CDR3 DNA: TGTGCCTGGATACGGACAGGGCTGGCTTTCTTT. Protein: CAWIRTGLAFF.

The rearrangement joins TRBV14 to TRBJ2-7; no definite D call. V was trimmed by 1 base and J by 7 bases, leaving 8 bases between them. The germline V gene encodes CDR1 SGHDN and CDR2 FVKESK. The CDR3 contains 12 residues. The CDR3 bases are TGTGCCAGCAGCCAAGTAGGGCGGGAGCAGTACGTC. The encoded protein is CASSQVGREQYV.

The chain links TRBV7-9 to TRBJ1-2; the match to TRBD1 covers 8 bases. CDR1 and CDR2 (germline): SEHNR, FQNEAQ (reference sequence). Trimming cost V 5 bases and J 8 bases; bases outside gene matches: 4. This CDR3 contains 12 residues. CDR3 DNA sequence: TGTGCCAGCAGCCAGACAGGGGTGGGCTACACCTTC. Protein sequence: CASSQTGVGYTF.

The chain joins TRBV6-5 to TRBJ1-6; maybe TRBD1 (5 bases). This CDR3 contains 16 residues. V lost 0 bases to trimming and J lost 6 bases, with 12 bases between them. Germline CDR1 and CDR2: MNHEY and SVGAGI. The CDR3 coding sequence is TGTGCCAGCAGTTACTCGAGGGGTTTTCGTAATTCACCCCTCCACTTT. It translates to CASSYSRGFRNSPLHF.

This chain uses TRBV7-2 with TRBJ1-4, with TRBD1 matching 11 bases. The CDR3 is 14 amino acids. Germline lookup yields CDR1 SGHTA and CDR2 FQGNSA. The junction had 7 bases not matched to a gene; V was cut back by 5 bases and J by 11 bases. The CDR3 loop reads CASSQTGTGGKLFF. In DNA form, the CDR3 reads TGTGCCAGCAGCCAAACCGGGACAGGGGGGAAACTGTTTTTT.

There are a few counts of this clone. The chain uses TRBV7-2 and TRBJ1-2; TRBD1 might be the D (5 bases). The germline V gene encodes CDR1 SGHTA and CDR2 FQGNSA. V was shortened by 1 base and J by 2 bases, with 8 bases between the two germline ends. The CDR3 loop spans 14 amino acids. CDR3 protein: CASSLGGVNYGYTF. The DNA of the CDR3 is TGTGCCAGCAGCTTAGGGGGGGTAAACTATGGCTACACCTTC.

J is TRBJ2-5 and V is TRBV11-3, with D possibly matching TRBD2 (5 bases). In germline, CDR1 is SGHNT, CDR2 YENEEA. V was trimmed by 2 bases and J by 5 bases, leaving 9 bases between them. CDR3 length: 13 residues. Here the CDR3 reads CASSLRGWETQYF. As DNA, the CDR3 is TGTGCCAGCAGCTTACGGGGTTGGGAGACCCAGTACTTC.

The rearrangement uses TRBV19 and TRBJ2-1, with D unclear. The CDR3 covers 15 residues. The ends were cut back, 3 bases at V and 1 base at J, with 10 bases in the middle. Germline V lookup: CDR1 LNHDA, CDR2 SQIVND (reference sequence). The CDR3 reads CASSIATESYNEQFF. CDR3 coding DNA: TGTGCCAGTAGTATTGCGACGGAGTCCTACAATGAGCAGTTCTTC.

The J gene is TRBJ2-2, the V gene TRBV11-2; 10 bases line up with TRBD2. Germline assignment: CDR1 SGHAT and CDR2 FQNNGV. The CDR3 contains 17 residues. Germline trimming cut 5 bases from V and 1 base from J; bases unmatched to any gene: 7. As DNA, the CDR3 is TGTGCCAGCAGCAGACGGACTAGCGGAAGGAACACCGGGGAGCTGTTTTTT. It specifies CASSRRTSGRNTGELFF. Full variable domain (rest looked up from reference TRBV11-2 and TRBJ2-2): EAGVAQSPRYKIIEKRQSVAFWCNPISGHATLYWYQQILGQGPKLLIQFQNNGVVDDSQLPKDRFSAERLKGVDSTLKIQPAKLEDSAVYLCASSRRTSGRNTGELFFGEGSRLTVL.

This clone is medium-sized (0.01 to 0.1%) in the sample. This sequence joins TRBV2 and TRBJ1-6, with a weak D call TRBD1 (6 bases). This CDR3 has 13 residues. V shed 4 bases and J shed 9 bases, with 10 bases lying between them. Per the germline V gene, CDR1 is SNHLY and CDR2 is FYNNEI. Written as DNA, the CDR3 is TGTGCCAGCAGTGTACAGGGTTTTTCACCCCTCCACTTT. This translates into CASSVQGFSPLHF.

The V and J genes are TRBV14 and TRBJ2-3, with no clear D. This CDR3 contains 14 residues. CDR1 SGHDN and CDR2 FVKESK come from the germline V gene. Trimming left V 1 base short and J 7 bases short, with 12 bases between. The CDR3 sequence is CASSQGIVRNTQYF. The CDR3 nucleotides read TGTGCCAGCAGCCAAGGTATAGTCCGAAATACGCAGTATTTT.

V usage is TRBV4-1 and J usage is TRBJ2-3; D is unresolved. The CDR3 totals 14 residues. The germline V gene has CDR1 MGHRA and CDR2 YSYEKL. Trimming removed 1 base from V and 2 bases from J, with 7 bases in between. CDR3 nucleotides: TGCGCCAGCAGCCAAGTACTTTCCACAGATACGCAGTATTTT. Translated: CASSQVLSTDTQYF.

The V call is TRBV18, the J call TRBJ2-5; D gene uncertain. The CDR3 has 13 amino acids. V lost 3 bases and J 0 bases, leaving 5 bases between the germline ends. Germline lookup yields CDR1 KGHSH and CDR2 LQKENI. CDR3 DNA: TGTGCCAGCTCACCGCACAACCAAGAGACCCAGTACTTC. Encoded protein: CASSPHNQETQYF.

The chain is built from TRBV6-5 and TRBJ2-7, with D unresolved. The CDR3 sequence is 13 residues long. The germline V gene has CDR1 MNHEY and CDR2 SVGAGI. V lost 5 bases and J 4 bases, leaving 12 bases between the germline ends. The CDR3 coding sequence is TGTGCCAGCAGTGAATTTGCGATTTACGAGCAGTACGTC. Amino acids: CASSEFAIYEQYV.

The chain carries TRBV21-1 and TRBJ2-7; TRBD1, the table's D call, was not compared with the DNA. TRBV21-1 is recorded as a pseudogene. The CDR3 runs 15 residues. CDR3 protein: CASSKGRQNSYEQYF. The CDR3 DNA follows: TGTGCCAGCAGCAAAGGAAGACAGAACTCCTACGAGCAGTACTTC.

The chain is built from TRBV6-6 and TRBJ1-2, with D maybe TRBD1 (6 bases). The CDR3 is 12 residues long. CDR1 and CDR2 (germline): MNHNY, SVGAGI (reference sequence). V was clipped by 5 bases and J by 8 bases, with 12 bases between them. As DNA, the CDR3 is TGTGCCAGCAGTGAGTCAGGGGACGGCTACACCTTC. It codes for CASSESGDGYTF.

The rearrangement joins TRBV7-9 to TRBJ1-1; D remains unclear. The CDR3 is 14 amino acids. Trimming cost V 0 bases and J 1 base, with 6 bases left between them. Germline V gene data show CDR1 as SEHNR and CDR2 as FQNEAQ (reference sequence). The CDR3 DNA sequence: TGTGCCAGCAGCTTAGCTTCCCAGAACACTGAAGCTTTCTTT. Its protein is CASSLASQNTEAFF.

For the CDR3, the DNA is TGCAGTGCCCTTGGGGGAATTGAAGCTTTCTTT. Protein product: CSALGGIEAFF. The rearrangement links TRBV20-1 to TRBJ1-1; maybe TRBD1 (5 bases). Germline CDR1 is DFQATT and CDR2 is SNEGSKA (reference sequence). The V end lost 6 bases, the J end lost 7 bases, and 12 bases lay between the germline ends. This CDR3 contains 11 residues.

The J gene is TRBJ1-1, the V gene TRBV10-2; a weak D match, TRBD1 (6 bases). The CDR3 covers 15 residues. The germline V and J ends were trimmed by 7 bases and 0 bases, with 15 bases remaining between them. Germline values: CDR1 WSHSY, CDR2 SAAADI. Here the CDR3 DNA reads TGCGCCAGCACAGGGACAACGGGGATGAACACTGAAGCTTTCTTT. As protein: CASTGTTGMNTEAFF.

The rearrangement links TRBV19 to TRBJ2-7; D not resolved. Looked up from germline, CDR1 is LNHDA and CDR2 is SQIVND (reference sequence). V lost 2 bases, J lost 4 bases, and 9 bases lay in between. CDR3 length equals 13 residues. CDR3 protein: CASSIFVGYEQYF. DNA of the CDR3: TGTGCCAGTAGTATATTTGTGGGATACGAGCAGTACTTC.

This clone showed up just a few times. This sequence joins TRBV10-2 and TRBJ2-2; a weak D match, TRBD1 (6 bases). The CDR3 loop spans 15 amino acids. Trimming left V 3 bases short and J 3 bases short, with 11 bases between. Germline V lookup: CDR1 WSHSY, CDR2 SAAADI. CDR3 sequence reads: CASSDGQRYTGELFF. The CDR3 DNA reads TGCGCCAGCAGTGACGGACAGAGATACACCGGGGAGCTGTTTTTT.

The V call is TRBV4-3, the J call TRBJ2-3, with 7 bases identical to TRBD2. Germline trimming cut 0 bases from V and 0 bases from J; bases unmatched to any gene: 6. This CDR3 comprises 17 residues. CDR1 and CDR2 (germline): LGHNA, YSLEER. DNA of the CDR3: TGCGCCAGCAGCCAAGAAGGAGGGAGGGTTAGCACAGATACGCAGTATTTT. Translating gives CASSQEGGRVSTDTQYF.

The chain joins TRBV19 to TRBJ2-7; 9 bases match TRBD1. The CDR3 runs 15 residues. With V trimmed by 4 bases and J by 4 bases, 8 bases remained unmatched. Germline V lookup: CDR1 LNHDA, CDR2 SQIVND (reference sequence). As DNA, the CDR3 is TGTGCCAGTAGTACGGACAGGGGATATGAGTACGAGCAGTACTTC. Protein sequence: CASSTDRGYEYEQYF. Based on the CDR3 plus reference TRBV19 and TRBJ2-7, the full variable domain is DGGITQSPKYLFRKEGQNVTLSCEQNLNHDAMYWYRQDPGQGLRLIYYSQIVNDFQKGDIAEGYSVSREKKESFPLTVTSAQKNPTAFYLCASSTDRGYEYEQYFGPGTRLTVT.

The chain recombines TRBV5-8 with TRBJ2-7; the D call may be TRBD1 or TRBD2 (5 bases each). The germline gives CDR1 SGHTS, CDR2 YDEGEE. The CDR3 totals 13 residues. V shed 5 bases and J shed 6 bases, with 15 bases lying between them. CDR3 bases: TGTGCCAGCAGATTTGCCCGGGGCTCCGAGCAGTACTTC. Amino acid sequence: CASRFARGSEQYF.

The chain combines TRBV5-1 with TRBJ2-7; tentative D call: TRBD1 (6 bases). In germline, CDR1 is SGHRS, CDR2 YFSETQ. V lost 1 base, J lost 2 bases, and 13 bases lay in between. The CDR3 loop spans 15 amino acids. CDR3 loop: CASSLRPGAAYEQYF. Here the CDR3 DNA reads TGCGCCAGCAGCTTGAGGCCAGGGGCCGCCTACGAGCAGTACTTC.

This clone has more than one count but fewer than ten. The rearrangement uses TRBV29-1 and TRBJ1-4; the D gene is possibly TRBD1 (6 bases). Trimming shortened V by 0 bases and J by 7 bases, and 6 bases separated the two germline ends. Germline loops: CDR1 SQVTM, CDR2 ANQGSEA. The CDR3 consists of 12 residues. Here the CDR3 reads CSVEDRGEKLFF. The CDR3, as DNA: TGCAGCGTTGAAGACAGGGGTGAAAAACTGTTTTTT.

This clone was recorded a few times. The chain carries TRBV6-5 and TRBJ2-7; the match to TRBD2 covers 9 bases. This CDR3 comprises 14 residues. The V gene end was trimmed by 6 bases and the J gene end by 4 bases; junction bases not matched to a gene: 7. CDR1 is MNHEY, CDR2 SVGAGI, per germline. CDR3 nucleotides: TGTGCCAGCAGAATTACGGGACTAGCATACGAGCAGTACTTC. Amino acid sequence: CASRITGLAYEQYF.

This clone occurred a few times. J is TRBJ1-1 and V is TRBV7-2; possible D gene TRBD1, 6 bases. V gave up 4 bases and J gave up 8 bases, with 20 bases separating them. The CDR3 contains 15 residues. Germline lookup yields CDR1 SGHTA and CDR2 FQGNSA. The CDR3 DNA reads as TGTGCCAGCAGCTGGAGGGGGGGAGGACAGCAAGAAGCTTTCTTT. Its translation: CASSWRGGGQQEAFF. Drawing the rest from reference TRBV7-2 and TRBJ1-1, the complete variable domain is GAGVSQSPSNKVTEKGKDVELRCDPISGHTALYWYRQSLGQGLEFLIYFQGNSAPDKSGLPSDRFSAERTGGSVSTLTIQRTQQEDSAVYLCASSWRGGGQQEAFFGQGTRLTVV.

The V call is TRBV28, the J call TRBJ1-1; D call uncertain. The CDR3 sequence is 12 residues long. Germline V lookup: CDR1 MDHEN, CDR2 SYDVKM. The germline V and J ends were trimmed by 5 bases and 10 bases, with 14 bases remaining between them. In DNA form, the CDR3 reads TGTGCCAGCAGTACCTCCAGAGCTGTAGCTTTCTTT. This sequence encodes CASSTSRAVAFF.

This chain connects TRBV19 to TRBJ2-2; 7 bases agree with TRBD1. The CDR3 is made up of 16 amino acids. Per the germline V gene, CDR1 is LNHDA and CDR2 is SQIVND (reference sequence). V dropped 9 bases and J dropped 3; count of bases not matched to a gene: 13. CDR3 region: CASYNQGERYTGELFF. The CDR3, as DNA: TGTGCCAGCTACAACCAGGGGGAGAGGTACACCGGGGAGCTGTTTTTT.